This record looks at one T cell receptor (beta chain) sequence and its context. Its antigen target is currently unknown. Base qualities are not at hand, and no much larger clone is one base apart. The entry originates in a study of cytomegalovirus exposure and HLA in healthy donors (dated by TCRdb to the late 2010s). Regarding the research as a whole: An earlier analysis of 587 of the donors reported approximately 300 Gb of sequence data and roughly 120 million unique TCR beta sequences obtained from about 200 million T cells. About 300 gigabases of sequencing data and approximately 93 million unique TCR sequences were included in an early release covering about 700 HLA-typed donors. The genetic ancestry cluster associated with self-reported Caucasian donors included around four fifths of the roughly 400 genotyped donors. The study aimed to test whether cataloging public T cell receptors could reveal signatures of past pathogen exposure. The T cell repertoires of roughly 660 subjects were profiled by immunosequencing and related to cytomegalovirus serostatus. Along with the roughly 610-subject first cohort, a separate validation cohort of over a hundred different subjects was used. High-throughput TCR immunosequencing, statistical association of individual TCRs with disease status, and machine learning were combined to predict cytomegalovirus infection status. A later analysis re-analyzed previously published TCR beta repertoires from approximately 670 donors and added high-resolution HLA genotyping to study TCR occurrence patterns. In the later analysis, no new phenotypic data were used to find candidate immune exposures; instead, reliance was placed on TCR beta sequences and their occurrence across donors. In an earlier analysis of 587 of the donors, high-throughput TCR beta sequencing was used to judge whether each TCR beta V gene segment behaved as functional or pseudogenic. Alongside the repertoire data, information on donor age, sex, ethnicity and CMV serostatus was compiled. Genome-wide SNP genotypes for about 65% of the 666 donors were used in a later genetic analysis, which treated that subset as a discovery cohort. All discovery cohort repertoires had been generated on a single sequencing platform. HLA typing covered class I and class II loci at four-digit resolution. Typing coverage differed by locus: A, B, C, DRB1 and DQB1 were typed in about 620-630 donors, DQA1 in roughly 500, DPA1 in approximately 600, and DPB1 in around 440. Roughly five DR-DQ haplotypes were treated as single units for association and clustering because of strong linkage in the cohort. Among roughly 400 genotyped donors of the cohort, an average of about 240,000 unique TCR beta nucleotide sequences were sequenced per donor, roughly 20% of them non-productive. Findings and caveats that apply to the study as a whole: Most TCR sequences were observed very rarely across donors, whereas some public TCRs were present in many individuals. A later analysis reported that several top co-occurrence clusters appeared linked to parvovirus B19, influenza, CMV and Epstein-Barr virus. About 15 rarely observed V segments, including chromosome 9 orphons, were excluded from the earlier analysis of a few hundred of the donors because counts were too low. Because HLA typing was unavailable for some donors at each locus, only the typed subset was used in association tests. Cytomegalovirus status was reported to be diagnosed by the classifier with high specificity and sensitivity in both the original and validation cohorts. A few of the identified cytomegalovirus-associated TCR beta chains were confirmed in vitro to be specific for cytomegalovirus antigens. A further reported finding was that TCR beta sequences accurately predicted the HLA-A and HLA-B alleles for most subjects in the first cohort. The authors suggested that the approach could potentially be extended to other disease states and immunological phenotypes. According to a later analysis, most CMV-associated TCR beta chains appeared to be HLA-restricted, and the HLA associations seemed to be driven largely by CMV exposure. Assigning TCR associations to individual alleles was difficult when HLA alleles, especially DR and DQ, strongly co-occurred. Specific HLA alleles were associated with 15,000 to 20,000 TCR beta sequences at a false discovery rate of 0.05 in a later analysis. The study gave a list of around 170 TCR beta chains associated with cytomegalovirus. In this cohort, only TCR beta chains were sequenced, and detectable features were limited by the absence of alpha or paired-chain data. Compared with equally common non-associated chains, HLA-associated TCR beta chains in a later analysis were more clonally expanded and had lower generation probabilities. The presence/absence analyses assumed that sequencing depth was roughly uniform across donors, and that assumption may not be true. Correlated functional status among segregating V segments might reflect linkage disequilibrium, but an unknown experimental factor could not be ruled out. A later genetic analysis associated a missense DCLRE1C variant with V-gene and J-gene trimming of TCR beta chains, and an independent cohort replicated the association. The only immune exposure information available for the cohort was CMV serostatus. According to a later genetic analysis, donors in an Asian-associated ancestry cluster had fewer N-insertions in productive TCRs than the roughly 670-donor mean. Because the 87-base-pair reads could not distinguish some IMGT-functional V segments, including TRBV6-2 and TRBV6-3, those segments were excluded. In a later analysis, the rate of TCR association differed among HLA loci, with DRB1 alleles having the most associated TCRs and HLA-C alleles having the fewest. A cluster of highly shared sequence variants was judged likely to represent a technical artifact of the sequencing pipeline. In an earlier analysis of under 600 of the donors, most TCR beta V segments were observed in productive rearrangements about 87% or about 30% of the time, broadly matching IMGT annotations.

V and J lose 0 bases and 5 bases, and a span of 20 bases separates them. From its cysteine to its phenylalanine, the CDR3 spans 17 amino acids. The entry retains the CDR3 DNA only, 51 bases that are in frame from base 1. CDR1 and CDR2 are drawn from the germline V gene: SGHRS, YFSETQ. The cohort was made up of approximately 700 healthy bone marrow donors. Cohort members were all nominally healthy when sampled, although unrecorded immune exposures were likely present. The donor was CMV seronegative and was included in the group of approximately 350 seronegative cohort members. Each donor provided a peripheral blood sample, and peripheral blood mononuclear cells were used for TCR beta sequencing. Genomic DNA was extracted from the blood cell samples with the Qiagen DNeasy Blood Extraction Kit. The library came from the immunoSEQ multiplex PCR assay. For the multiplex PCR, a mixture combining 60 forward primers for TCR Vbeta segments and 13 reverse primers for TCR Jbeta segments was used. Amplification of the CDR3 region of rearranged TCR beta genes was performed with a multiplex PCR assay on genomic DNA. The Illumina HiSeq System was used to sequence the amplified TCR beta libraries as 87-base-pair reads. On the study's bioinformatics: In a later analysis, roughly 80 million unique TCR beta chains were counted across the roughly 610 repertoires, and roughly 10 million of these chains were shared by at least two donors. Raw reads were error-corrected and collapsed into unique sequences by a nearest-neighbor algorithm in which closely related sequences were merged to remove PCR and sequencing errors. CDR3 sequences were aligned to IMGT reference sequences to assign V, D and J gene segments. For a sequence to be retained, a match of at least six nucleotides was required to both a V gene segment and a J gene segment. A rearrangement counted as productive if the CDR3 had no stop codons and remained in frame with V and J, and every other rearrangement counted as non-productive. Following IMGT convention, CDR3 was defined as the stretch from the second conserved V-encoded cysteine to the conserved J-encoded phenylalanine. In an earlier analysis of approximately 590 of the donors, sequences lacking an unambiguous match to a single V gene segment were excluded. An earlier analysis of approximately 590 of the donors called V segments functional above 56.7% productive rearrangements and segregating when the between-donor standard deviation exceeded 5%. A statistical classification framework was built to diagnose cytomegalovirus status from the catalog of TCR beta chain sequences. A later analysis assigned V and J genes by comparing TCR nucleotide sequences with IMGT/GENE-DB human TR gene sequences. Using the TCRdist pipeline, a later analysis assigned CDR3 sequences along with most-parsimonious VDJ recombination scenarios. A later analysis defined each TCR beta chain by its CDR3 amino acid sequence plus V-gene family, and excluded reads lacking a unique V-gene family. As a way to deal with suspected cross-contamination and a sequencing artifact, a later analysis dropped nearly 600 nucleotide sequences that were highly shared and had low generation probability. In a later analysis, a clonal expansion index for each public chain was calculated from normalized within-repertoire ranks of inferred template counts. In a later analysis, generation probabilities were computed using a VDJ recombination model fitted to out-of-frame rearrangements, and the results were checked against IGoR. In a later analysis, hypergeometric tests were used to score TCR-TCR, TCR-HLA and TCR-CMV co-occurrence, with a repertoire-size bias correction applied to TCR pairs. In a later analysis, false discovery rates were estimated by permuting HLA or CMV assignments 20 times. In a later analysis, co-occurring TCRs were grouped using DBSCAN, with TCRdist sequence similarity added in when clustering inside HLA-allele-positive subsets. For co-occurrence clustering, repertoires with fewer than 30,000 or more than 120,000 public chains were excluded, along with five or six repertoires with anomalous nucleotide sharing. Entries here come from immuneACCESS through TCRdb and include only in-frame sequences with V and J called. Some clones fail to appear in such tables; in the studies checked, an unresolved V gene covers under half of the shortfall, and the cause of the remainder is unknown. That table furnishes V, J and clone size, whereas the DNA furnished D and trimming. The sample table lists 110,000 to 150,000 clones, about 76% of them with a count of one. The ten largest clonotypes hold around 3.7% of the sample.

The source is a male donor in good health and CMV-seronegative. The V and J genes are TRBV5-1 and TRBJ2-5; a tentative D call is TRBD2 (6 bases match). Material for sequencing was PBMCs. The CDR3 sequence is CASSLGVIADEGETQYF. The bases are TGCGCCAGCAGCTTGGGAGTCATAGCGGACGAGGGGGAGACCCAGTACTTC.